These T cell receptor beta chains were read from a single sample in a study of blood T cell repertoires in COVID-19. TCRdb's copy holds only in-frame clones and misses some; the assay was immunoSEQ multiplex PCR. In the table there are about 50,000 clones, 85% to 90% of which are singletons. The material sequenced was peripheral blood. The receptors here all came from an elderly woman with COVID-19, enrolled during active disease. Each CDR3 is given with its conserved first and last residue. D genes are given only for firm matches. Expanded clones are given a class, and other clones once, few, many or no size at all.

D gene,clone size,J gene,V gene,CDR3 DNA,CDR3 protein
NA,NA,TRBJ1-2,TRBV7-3,TGTGCCAGCAGCTTGGGAGCTAACTATGGCTACACCTTC,CASSLGANYGYTF
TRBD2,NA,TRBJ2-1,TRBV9,TGTGCCAGCAGCGCCTCGGGCCAACTAGCGGGCACCTCCTACAATGAGCAGTTCTTC,CASSASGQLAGTSYNEQFF
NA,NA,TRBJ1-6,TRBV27,TGTGCCAGCAGTTTATTTTCAGGTTTTCTTAATTCACCCCTCCACTTT,CASSLFSGFLNSPLHF
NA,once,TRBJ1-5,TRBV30,TGTGCCTGGAGTATCGGGACATCCTTGCATTTT,CAWSIGTSLHF
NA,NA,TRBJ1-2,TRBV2,TGTGCCAGCAGTGAAATAAGGTGGCAGGGGAACTATGGCTACACCTTC,CASSEIRWQGNYGYTF
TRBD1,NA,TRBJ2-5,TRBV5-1,TGCGCCAGCAGCAGGGGACAGGGGGTTTTGGAGACCCAGTACTTC,CASSRGQGVLETQYF
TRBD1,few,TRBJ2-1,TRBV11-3,TGTGCCAGCAGCCCCTTGGGACAGCGATACAATGAGCAGTTCTTC,CASSPLGQRYNEQFF
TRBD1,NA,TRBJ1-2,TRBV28,TGTGCCAGCAGTACCTCAGGGGGCTCCTACTATGGCTACACCTTC,CASSTSGGSYYGYTF
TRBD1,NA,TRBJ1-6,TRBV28,TGTGCCAGCAGCCTAAAGGGGGCAGGAGCCATTGGAACCCTCCACTTT,CASSLKGAGAIGTLHF
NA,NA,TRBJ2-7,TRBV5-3,TGTGCCAGAAGCTTGGCGCAGAAGTACTACGAGCAGTACTTC,CARSLAQKYYEQYF
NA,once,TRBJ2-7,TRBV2,TGTGCCAGCAGTCGGACAGCCTACGAGCAGTACTTC,CASSRTAYEQYF
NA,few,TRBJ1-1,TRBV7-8,TGTGCCAGCAGCTTGGTAACAGGGACCGACACTGAAGCTTTCTTT,CASSLVTGTDTEAFF
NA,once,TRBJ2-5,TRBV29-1,TGCAGCGGATTTACAGGGCGCCAAGAGACCCAGTACTTC,CSGFTGRQETQYF
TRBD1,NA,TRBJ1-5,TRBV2,TGTGCCAGCAGTGGGGGCATACAGGGGGCGTCAAGCAATCAGCCCCAGCATTTT,CASSGGIQGASSNQPQHF
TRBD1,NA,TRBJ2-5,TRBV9,TGTGCCAGCAGCGGCGGGACAGGGGGCCTGGAGACCCAGTACTTC,CASSGGTGGLETQYF
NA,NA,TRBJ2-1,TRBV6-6,TGTGCCAGCAGTCAACCTCGAGGATCGAACCCGGGGAGGAATGAGCAGTTCTTC,CASSQPRGSNPGRNEQFF
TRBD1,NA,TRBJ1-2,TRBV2,TGTGCCAGCAGCCTGACAGGGGGTTATGGCTACACCTTC,CASSLTGGYGYTF
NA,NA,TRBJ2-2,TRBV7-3,TGTGCCAGCAGCTTAACGGGACTTACTACCGGGGAGCTGTTTTTT,CASSLTGLTTGELFF
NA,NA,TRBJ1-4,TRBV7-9,TGTGCCAGCAGCCGGGGGGAAACTTCCAATGAAAAACTGTTTTTT,CASSRGETSNEKLFF
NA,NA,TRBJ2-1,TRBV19,TGTGCCAGTAGTACCCGGGGGGCGGGCTACAATGAGCAGTTCTTC,CASSTRGAGYNEQFF
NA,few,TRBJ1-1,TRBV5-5,TGTGCCAGCAGAGCGTTGAACACTGAAGCTTTCTTT,CASRALNTEAFF
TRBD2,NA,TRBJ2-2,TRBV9,TGTGCCAGCAGTCCCAGAGGACTAGCGGGGACCGGGGAGCTGTTTTTT,CASSPRGLAGTGELFF
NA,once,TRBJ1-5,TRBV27,TGTGCCAGCAGTTTTCAGGGGAAGGGCCAGCCCCAGCATTTT,CASSFQGKGQPQHF
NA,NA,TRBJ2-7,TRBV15,TGTGCCACCAGCAGAGCCTACGTTAGGGGGTCCTACGAGCAGTACTTC,CATSRAYVRGSYEQYF